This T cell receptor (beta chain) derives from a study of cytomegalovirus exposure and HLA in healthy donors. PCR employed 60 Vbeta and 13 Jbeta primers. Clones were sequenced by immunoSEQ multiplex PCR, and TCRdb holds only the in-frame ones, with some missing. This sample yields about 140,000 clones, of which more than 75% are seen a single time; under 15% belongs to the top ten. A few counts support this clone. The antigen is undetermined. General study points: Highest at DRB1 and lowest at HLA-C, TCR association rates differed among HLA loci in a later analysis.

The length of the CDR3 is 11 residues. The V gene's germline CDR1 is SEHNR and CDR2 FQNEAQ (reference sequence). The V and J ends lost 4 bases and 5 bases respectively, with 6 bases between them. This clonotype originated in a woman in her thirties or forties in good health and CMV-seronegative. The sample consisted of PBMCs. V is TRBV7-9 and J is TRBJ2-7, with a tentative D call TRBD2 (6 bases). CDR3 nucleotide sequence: TGTGCCAGCAGCTCGGGAGACGAGCAGTACTTC. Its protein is CASSSGDEQYF.